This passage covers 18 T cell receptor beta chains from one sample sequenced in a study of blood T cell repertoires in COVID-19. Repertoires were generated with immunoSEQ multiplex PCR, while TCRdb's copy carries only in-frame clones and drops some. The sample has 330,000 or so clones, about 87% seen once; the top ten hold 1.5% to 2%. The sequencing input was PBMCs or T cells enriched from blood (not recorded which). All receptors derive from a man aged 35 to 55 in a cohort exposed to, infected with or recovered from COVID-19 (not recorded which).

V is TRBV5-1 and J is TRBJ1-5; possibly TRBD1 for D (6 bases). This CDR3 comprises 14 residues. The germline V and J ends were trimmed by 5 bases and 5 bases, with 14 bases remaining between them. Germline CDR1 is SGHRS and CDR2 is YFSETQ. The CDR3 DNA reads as TGCGCCAGCAGTTACCAGGGGATGGATCAGCCCCAGCATTTT. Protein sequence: CASSYQGMDQPQHF. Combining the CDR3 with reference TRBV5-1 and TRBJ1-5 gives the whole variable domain KAGVTQTPRYLIKTRGQQVTLSCSPISGHRSVSWYQQTPGQGLQFLFEYFSETQRNKGNFPGRFSGRQFSNSRSEMNVSTLELGDSALYLCASSYQGMDQPQHFGDGTRLSIL.

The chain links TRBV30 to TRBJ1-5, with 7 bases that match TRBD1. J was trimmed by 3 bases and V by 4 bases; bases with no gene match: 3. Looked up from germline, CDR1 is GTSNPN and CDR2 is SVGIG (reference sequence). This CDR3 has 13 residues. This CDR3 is CAWNRGDNQPQHF. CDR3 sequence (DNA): TGTGCCTGGAACAGGGGAGACAATCAGCCCCAGCATTTT.

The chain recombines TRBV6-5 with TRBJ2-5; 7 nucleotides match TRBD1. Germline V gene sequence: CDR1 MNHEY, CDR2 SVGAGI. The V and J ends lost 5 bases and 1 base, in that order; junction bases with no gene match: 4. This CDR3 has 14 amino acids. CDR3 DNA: TGTGCCAGCAGTCCCCGACAGGGCCAAGAGACCCAGTACTTC. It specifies CASSPRQGQETQYF.

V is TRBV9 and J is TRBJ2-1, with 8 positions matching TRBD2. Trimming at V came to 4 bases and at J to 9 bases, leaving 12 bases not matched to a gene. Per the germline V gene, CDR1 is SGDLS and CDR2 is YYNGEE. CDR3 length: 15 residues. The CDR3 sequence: CASSPSSGLGSEQFF. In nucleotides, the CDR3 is TGTGCCAGCAGCCCTTCTAGCGGGCTAGGCAGTGAGCAGTTCTTC.

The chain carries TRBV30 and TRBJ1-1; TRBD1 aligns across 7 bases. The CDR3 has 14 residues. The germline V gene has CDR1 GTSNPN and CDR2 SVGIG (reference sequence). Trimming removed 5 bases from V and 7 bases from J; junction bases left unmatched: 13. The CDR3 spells CAWSRDSQWDEAFF. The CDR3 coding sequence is TGTGCCTGGTCCCGGGACAGCCAGTGGGATGAAGCTTTCTTT.

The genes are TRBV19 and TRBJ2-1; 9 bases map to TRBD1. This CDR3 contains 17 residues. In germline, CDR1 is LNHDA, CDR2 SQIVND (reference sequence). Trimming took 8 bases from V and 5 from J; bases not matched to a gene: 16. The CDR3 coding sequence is TGTGCCAGTGTCCCCAACATAGGGACAGGGCAACACAATGAGCAGTTCTTC. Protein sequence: CASVPNIGTGQHNEQFF.

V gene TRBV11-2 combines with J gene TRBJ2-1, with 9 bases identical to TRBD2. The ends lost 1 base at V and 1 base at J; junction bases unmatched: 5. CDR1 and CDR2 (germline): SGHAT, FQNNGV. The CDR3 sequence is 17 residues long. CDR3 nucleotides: TGTGCCAGCAGCTTAGGTGGTAGCGGGAGTTCCTACAATGAGCAGTTCTTC. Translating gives CASSLGGSGSSYNEQFF.

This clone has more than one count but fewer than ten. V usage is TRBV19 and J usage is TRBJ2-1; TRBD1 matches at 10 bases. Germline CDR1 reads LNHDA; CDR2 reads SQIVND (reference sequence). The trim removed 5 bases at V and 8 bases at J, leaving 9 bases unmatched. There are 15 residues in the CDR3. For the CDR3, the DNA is TGTGCCAGTAGTGTCCGGACAGGGGGGAGATATGAGCAGTTCTTC. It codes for CASSVRTGGRYEQFF.

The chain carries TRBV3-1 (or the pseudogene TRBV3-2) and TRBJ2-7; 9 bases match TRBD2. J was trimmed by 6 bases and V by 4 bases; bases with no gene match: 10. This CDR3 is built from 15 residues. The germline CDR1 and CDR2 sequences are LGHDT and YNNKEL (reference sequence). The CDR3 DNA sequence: TGTGCCAGCAGCCCTCAGCCGGGACTAGCCGCCGAGCAGTACTTC. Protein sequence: CASSPQPGLAAEQYF.

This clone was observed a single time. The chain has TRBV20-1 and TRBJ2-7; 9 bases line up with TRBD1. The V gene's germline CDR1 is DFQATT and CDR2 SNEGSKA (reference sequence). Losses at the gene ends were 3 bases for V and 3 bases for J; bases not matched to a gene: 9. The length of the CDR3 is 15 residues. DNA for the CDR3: TGCAGTGCTAGTCAAAGGGACAGGGATATCTACGAGCAGTACTTC. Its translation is CSASQRDRDIYEQYF.

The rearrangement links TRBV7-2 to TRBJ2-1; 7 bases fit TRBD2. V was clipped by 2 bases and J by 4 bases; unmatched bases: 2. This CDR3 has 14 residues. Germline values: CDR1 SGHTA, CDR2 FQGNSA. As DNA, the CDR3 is TGTGCCAGCAGCTTAAAGCGGGGATACAATGAGCAGTTCTTC. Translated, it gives CASSLKRGYNEQFF.

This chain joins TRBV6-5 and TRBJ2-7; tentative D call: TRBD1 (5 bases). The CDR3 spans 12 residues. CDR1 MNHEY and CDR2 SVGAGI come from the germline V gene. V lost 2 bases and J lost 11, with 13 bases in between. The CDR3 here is CASSYQGGKKYF. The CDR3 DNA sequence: TGTGCCAGCAGTTACCAGGGTGGAAAGAAGTACTTC.

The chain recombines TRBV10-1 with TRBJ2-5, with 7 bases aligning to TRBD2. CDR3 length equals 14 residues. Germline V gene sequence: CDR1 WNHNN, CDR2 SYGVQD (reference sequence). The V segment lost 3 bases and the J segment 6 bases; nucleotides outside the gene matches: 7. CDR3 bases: TGCGCCAGCAGTGATATGGCTAGCGGAAAGACCCAGTACTTC. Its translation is CASSDMASGKTQYF.

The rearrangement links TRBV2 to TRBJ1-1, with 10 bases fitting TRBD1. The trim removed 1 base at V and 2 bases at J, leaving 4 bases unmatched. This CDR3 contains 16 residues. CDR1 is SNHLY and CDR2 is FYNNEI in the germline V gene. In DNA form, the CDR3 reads TGTGCCAGCAGTGAAGGGGGGACAGGGGACAACACTGAAGCTTTCTTT. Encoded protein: CASSEGGTGDNTEAFF.

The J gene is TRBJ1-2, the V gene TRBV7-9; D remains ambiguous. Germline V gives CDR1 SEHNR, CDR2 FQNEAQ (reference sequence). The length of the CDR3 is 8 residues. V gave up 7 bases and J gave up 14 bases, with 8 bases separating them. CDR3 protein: CASTPFTF. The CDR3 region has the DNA TGTGCCAGCACCCCGTTTACCTTC. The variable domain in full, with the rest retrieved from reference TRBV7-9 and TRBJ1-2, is DTGVSQNPRHKITKRGQNVTFRCDPISEHNRLYWYRQTLGQGPEFLTYFQNEAQLEKSRLLSDRFSAERPKGSFSTLEIQRTEQGDSAMYLCASTPFTFGSGTRLTVV.

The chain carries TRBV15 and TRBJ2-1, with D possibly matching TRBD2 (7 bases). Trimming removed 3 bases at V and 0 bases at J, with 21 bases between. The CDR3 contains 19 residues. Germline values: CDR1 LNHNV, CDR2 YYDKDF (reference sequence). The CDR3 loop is CATSSDRGAGARSYNEQFF. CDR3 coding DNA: TGTGCCACCAGCAGCGATCGGGGGGCCGGGGCACGCTCCTACAATGAGCAGTTCTTC.

The CDR3 protein is CASSLTGVNTEAFF. The CDR3 nucleotides are TGTGCCAGCAGTTTGACAGGGGTGAACACTGAAGCTTTCTTT. The V call is TRBV6-5, the J call TRBJ1-1, with 8 positions matching TRBD1. The CDR3 length is 14 residues. V gave up 4 bases and J gave up 0 bases; unmatched junction bases: 1. The germline V gene has CDR1 MNHEY and CDR2 SVGAGI.

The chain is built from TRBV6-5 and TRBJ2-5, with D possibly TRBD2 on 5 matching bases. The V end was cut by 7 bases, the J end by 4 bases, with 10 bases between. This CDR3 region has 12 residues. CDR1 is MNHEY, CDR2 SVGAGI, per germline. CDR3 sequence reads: CASIAGGETQYF. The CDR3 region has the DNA TGTGCCAGCATCGCGGGTGGAGAGACCCAGTACTTC.